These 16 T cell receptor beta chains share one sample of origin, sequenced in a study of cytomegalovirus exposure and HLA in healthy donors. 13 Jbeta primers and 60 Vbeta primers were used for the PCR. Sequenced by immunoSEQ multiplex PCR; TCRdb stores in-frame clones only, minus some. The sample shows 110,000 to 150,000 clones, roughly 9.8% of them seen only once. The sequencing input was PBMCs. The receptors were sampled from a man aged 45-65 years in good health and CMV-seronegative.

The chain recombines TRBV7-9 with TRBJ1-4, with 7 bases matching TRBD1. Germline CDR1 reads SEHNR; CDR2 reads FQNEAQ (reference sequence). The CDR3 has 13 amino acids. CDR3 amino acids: CATGGQSIEKLFF. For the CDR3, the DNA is TGTGCTACCGGGGGACAGTCGATTGAAAAACTGTTTTTT.

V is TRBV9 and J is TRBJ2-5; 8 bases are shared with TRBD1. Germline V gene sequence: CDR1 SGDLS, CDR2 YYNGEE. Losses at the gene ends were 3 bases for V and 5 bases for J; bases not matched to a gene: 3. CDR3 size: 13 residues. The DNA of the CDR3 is TGTGCCAGCAGCGCAGGGGGCCAGGAGACCCAGTACTTC. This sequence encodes CASSAGGQETQYF.

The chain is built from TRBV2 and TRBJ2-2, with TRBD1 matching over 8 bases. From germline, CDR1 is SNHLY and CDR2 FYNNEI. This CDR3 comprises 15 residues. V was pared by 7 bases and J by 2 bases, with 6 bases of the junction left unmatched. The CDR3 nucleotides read TGTGCCAGCATATCAGGGGGCTTAAACACCGGGGAGCTGTTTTTT. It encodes CASISGGLNTGELFF.

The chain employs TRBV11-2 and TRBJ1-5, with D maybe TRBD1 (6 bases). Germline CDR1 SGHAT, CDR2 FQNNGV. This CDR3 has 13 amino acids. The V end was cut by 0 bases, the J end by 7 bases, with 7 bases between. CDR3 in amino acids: CASSLEGGQPQHF. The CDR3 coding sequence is TGTGCCAGCAGCTTAGAAGGGGGACAGCCCCAGCATTTT.

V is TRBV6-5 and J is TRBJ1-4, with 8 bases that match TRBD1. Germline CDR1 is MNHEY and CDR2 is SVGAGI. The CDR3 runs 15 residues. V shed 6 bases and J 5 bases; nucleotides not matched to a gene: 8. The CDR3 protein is CASRKAGGVNEKLFF. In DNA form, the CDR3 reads TGTGCCAGCAGAAAAGCAGGGGGCGTCAATGAAAAACTGTTTTTT.

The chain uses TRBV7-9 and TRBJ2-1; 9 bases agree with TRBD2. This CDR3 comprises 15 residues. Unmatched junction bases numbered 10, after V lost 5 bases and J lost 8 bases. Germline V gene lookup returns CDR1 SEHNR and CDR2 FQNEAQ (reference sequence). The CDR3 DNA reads TGTGCCAGCAGCCTGGGGCGGGGGGGCCAGGATGAGCAGTTCTTC. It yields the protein CASSLGRGGQDEQFF.

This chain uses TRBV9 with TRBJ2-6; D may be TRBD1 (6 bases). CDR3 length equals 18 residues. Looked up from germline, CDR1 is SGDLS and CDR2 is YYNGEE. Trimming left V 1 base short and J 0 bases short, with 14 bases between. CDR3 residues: CASSVRGTIGSGANVLTF. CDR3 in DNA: TGTGCCAGCAGCGTAAGGGGGACAATCGGCTCTGGGGCCAACGTCCTGACTTTC. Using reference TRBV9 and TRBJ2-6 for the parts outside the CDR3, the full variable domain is DSGVTQTPKHLITATGQRVTLRCSPRSGDLSVYWYQQSLDQGLQFLIQYYNGEERAKGNILERFSAQQFPDLHSELNLSSLELGDSALYFCASSVRGTIGSGANVLTFGAGSRLTVL.

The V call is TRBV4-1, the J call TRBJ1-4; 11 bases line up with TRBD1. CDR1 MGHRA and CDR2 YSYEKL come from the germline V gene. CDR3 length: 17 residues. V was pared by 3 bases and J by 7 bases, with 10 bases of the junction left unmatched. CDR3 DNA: TGCGCCAGCAGCCATCGTGTCCCGGGACAGGGGGGTGAAAAACTGTTTTTT. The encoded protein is CASSHRVPGQGGEKLFF.

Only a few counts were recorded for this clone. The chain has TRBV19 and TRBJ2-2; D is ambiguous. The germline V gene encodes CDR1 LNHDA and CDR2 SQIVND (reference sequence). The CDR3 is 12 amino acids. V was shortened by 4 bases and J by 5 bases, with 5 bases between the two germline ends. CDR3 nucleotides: TGTGCCAGTAGTACACAGACCGGGGAGCTGTTTTTT. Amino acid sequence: CASSTQTGELFF.

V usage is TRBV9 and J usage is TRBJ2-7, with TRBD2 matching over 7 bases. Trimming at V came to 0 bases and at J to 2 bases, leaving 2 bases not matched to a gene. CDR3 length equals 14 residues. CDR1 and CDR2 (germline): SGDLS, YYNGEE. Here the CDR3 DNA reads TGTGCCAGCAGCGTAGGTGGGGGGGCCTACGAGCAGTACTTC. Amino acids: CASSVGGGAYEQYF.

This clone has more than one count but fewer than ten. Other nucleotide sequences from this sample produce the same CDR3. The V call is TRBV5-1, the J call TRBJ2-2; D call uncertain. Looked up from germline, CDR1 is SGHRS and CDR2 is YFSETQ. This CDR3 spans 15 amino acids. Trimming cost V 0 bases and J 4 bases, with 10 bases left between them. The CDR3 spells CASSLAVVVTGELFF. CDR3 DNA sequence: TGCGCCAGCAGCTTGGCCGTAGTGGTCACCGGGGAGCTGTTTTTT.

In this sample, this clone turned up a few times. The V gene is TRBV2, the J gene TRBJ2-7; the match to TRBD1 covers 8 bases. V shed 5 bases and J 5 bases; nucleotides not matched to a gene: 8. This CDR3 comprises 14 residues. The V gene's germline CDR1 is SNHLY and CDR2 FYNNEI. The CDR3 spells CASSFGTGVDEQYF. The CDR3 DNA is TGTGCCAGCAGTTTCGGGACAGGTGTGGACGAGCAGTACTTC. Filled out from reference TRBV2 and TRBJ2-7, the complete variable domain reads EPEVTQTPSHQVTQMGQEVILRCVPISNHLYFYWYRQILGQKVEFLVSFYNNEISEKSEIFDDQFSVERPDGSNFTLKIRSTKLEDSAMYFCASSFGTGVDEQYFGPGTRLTVT.

CDR3 DNA: TGTGCCAGCAGCTTGGGGCAGGACAGGGGATCACCCCTCCACTTT. Amino acids: CASSLGQDRGSPLHF. The J gene is TRBJ1-6, the V gene TRBV5-4; 9 nucleotides agree with TRBD1. CDR1 SGHNT and CDR2 YYREEE come from the germline V gene (reference sequence). This CDR3 region has 15 residues. The J segment lost 10 bases and the V segment lost 0 bases, leaving 5 bases of the junction unmatched.

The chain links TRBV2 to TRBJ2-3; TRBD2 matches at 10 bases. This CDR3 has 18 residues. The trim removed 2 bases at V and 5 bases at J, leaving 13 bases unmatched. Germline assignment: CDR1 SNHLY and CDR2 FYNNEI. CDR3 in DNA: TGTGCCAGCAGTGAATCGCCGGGGCTAGCGGGAGTATTAGATACGCAGTATTTT. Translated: CASSESPGLAGVLDTQYF.

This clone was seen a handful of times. The CDR3 spells CASSSGLVSTGELFF. CDR3 DNA sequence: TGCGCCAGCAGCTCCGGACTAGTTAGCACCGGGGAGCTGTTTTTT. The chain recombines TRBV5-1 with TRBJ2-2; 7 bases agree with TRBD2. With 3 bases clipped from V and 4 bases from J, the junction kept 6 bases outside the gene matches. CDR3 size: 15 residues. From germline, CDR1 is SGHRS and CDR2 YFSETQ.

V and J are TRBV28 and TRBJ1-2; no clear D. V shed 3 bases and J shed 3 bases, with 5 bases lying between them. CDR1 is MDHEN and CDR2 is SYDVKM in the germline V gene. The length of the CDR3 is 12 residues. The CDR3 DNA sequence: TGTGCCAGCAGTTTGAGGTACTATGGCTACACCTTC. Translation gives CASSLRYYGYTF.